This T cell receptor beta chain derives from a study of cytomegalovirus exposure and HLA in healthy donors. Assay: immunoSEQ multiplex PCR; the TCRdb copy retains only in-frame clones and omits some. The data contain under 85,000 clones, roughly 94% of them singletons. CDR1 and CDR2 from the germline V gene are SEHNR and FQNEAQ (reference sequence). Losses at the gene ends were 0 bases for V and 5 bases for J; bases not matched to a gene: 5. The CDR3 is 16 residues long. The clonotype was recovered from a woman in her late teens or twenties in good health and CMV-seronegative. The specimen sequenced was PBMCs. The rearrangement uses TRBV7-9 and TRBJ2-1, with 9 bases that match TRBD1. CDR3 sequence: CASSLASGTGNNEQFF. In DNA form, the CDR3 reads TGTGCCAGCAGCTTAGCGTCCGGGACAGGGAACAATGAGCAGTTCTTC.